The rows below give T cell receptor beta chains drawn from one sample of a study of long-term antiretroviral therapy in people with HIV. Using immunoSEQ multiplex PCR, the repertoire was profiled, and TCRdb retains in-frame clones only, with some absent. The sample yields tens of thousands of clones, approximately 80% seen once. This specimen was unsorted PBMCs, taken 0.5 years before starting antiretroviral therapy. The receptor set was obtained from a man in his forties or fifties with HIV. CDR3s include the opening cysteine and the closing phenylalanine or tryptophan. A D gene is named only where the DNA matches it firmly. A clone size is listed for some rows: how often the clone was seen (once, few, many), or a class if it is expanded.

>once|15|TRBJ1-2|TRBV7-9|-
TGTGCCAGCAGCTTAGGAGGTCCGGGGTTCTATGGCTACACCTTC
CASSLGGPGFYGYTF
>-|13|TRBJ2-1|TRBV7-2|-
TGTGCCAGCAGCTTAGAATGGGGAAGCGAGCAGTTCTTC
CASSLEWGSEQFF
>-|17|TRBJ2-7|TRBV14|TRBD1
TGTGCCAGCAGCAGAAGGTCGCCGGGACAGGGGTCCGACGAGCAGTACTTC
CASSRRSPGQGSDEQYF
>-|14|TRBJ1-2|TRBV5-6|TRBD1
TGTGCCAGCAGCTTGGTGGGGACAGGGGGTGGCTACACCTTC
CASSLVGTGGGYTF
>-|16|TRBJ2-1|TRBV9|-
TGTGCCAGCAGCGTAGAGAAGGGGGGCTTGCTCAATGAGCAGTTCTTC
CASSVEKGGLLNEQFF
>-|13|TRBJ2-2|TRBV7-9|TRBD2
TGTGCCAGCAGCTCGGGGGGCACCGGGGAGCTGTTTTTT
CASSSGGTGELFF
>-|13|TRBJ1-2|TRBV2|TRBD1
TGTGCCAGCAGTGACTGGCAGGGGGATGGCTACACCTTC
CASSDWQGDGYTF
>-|13|TRBJ1-6|TRBV7-3|-
TGTGCCAGCAGCCAGGTCCGAAATTCACCCCTCCACTTT
CASSQVRNSPLHF
>-|15|TRBJ2-7|TRBV5-1|-
TGCGCCAGCAGCTTGTTAGGGAGGGGGCCGGACGAGCAGTACTTC
CASSLLGRGPDEQYF
>-|14|TRBJ2-2|TRBV19|-
TGTGCCAGTAGTGACAGGCCGAACACCGGGGAGCTGTTTTTT
CASSDRPNTGELFF
>-|13|TRBJ2-7|TRBV6-6|-
TGTGCCAGCAGTACAGGGCTAGCCTACGAGCAGTACTTC
CASSTGLAYEQYF
>-|17|TRBJ1-2|TRBV25-1|-
TGTGCCAGCAGTGACCGTCCGACAGGCCGAGCGCCCTATGGCTACACCTTC
CASSDRPTGRAPYGYTF
>-|14|TRBJ1-1|TRBV7-6|-
TGTGCCAGCAGCTTCGACAGTATGAACACTGAAGCTTTCTTT
CASSFDSMNTEAFF
>-|13|TRBJ2-7|TRBV6-5|-
TGTGCCAGCAGATCCGGGACCCCCTACGAGCAGTACTTC
CASRSGTPYEQYF
>once|18|TRBJ2-3|TRBV11-3|TRBD2
TGTGCCAGCAGCCACGGACTAGCGGGGGTTCACGGTCTGGATACGCAGTATTTT
CASSHGLAGVHGLDTQYF
>-|13|TRBJ1-1|TRBV18|-
TGTGCCAGCTCACCACAAAAGGGTGATGAAGCTTTCTTT
CASSPQKGDEAFF
>-|15|TRBJ2-6|TRBV5-1|-
TGCGCCAGCAGCTTGGACAGGGAAAGAACACTTGTCCTGACTTTC
CASSLDRERTLVLTF
>few|13|TRBJ2-1|TRBV28|-
TGTGCCAGCAGTACAGGGTCCTACAATGAGCAGTTCTTC
CASSTGSYNEQFF
>-|16|TRBJ1-1|TRBV19|TRBD1
TGTGCCAGTAGTTCAGGGACAGGGGAGAGGAACACTGAAGCTTTCTTT
CASSSGTGERNTEAFF
>-|16|TRBJ2-1|TRBV7-9|TRBD2
TGTGCCAGCAGCTTAGCGCGATTGAAGCGGGGGAATGAGCAGTTCTTC
CASSLARLKRGNEQFF
>-|14|TRBJ2-7|TRBV7-2|TRBD2
TGTGCCAGCAGCCGAGTGGGGAGGGGCCACGAGCAGTACTTC
CASSRVGRGHEQYF
>-|15|TRBJ2-5|TRBV6-5|TRBD2
TGTGCCAGCAGTTATACTAGCGGGGCTAAAGAGACCCAGTACTTC
CASSYTSGAKETQYF
>-|14|TRBJ1-1|TRBV6-6|-
TGTGCCAGCAGTTACGCAGTTTTGAACACTGAAGCTTTCTTT
CASSYAVLNTEAFF
>-|12|TRBJ2-7|TRBV5-6|-
TGTGCCAGCAGCTTGACAGTCTACGAGCAGTACTTC
CASSLTVYEQYF
>-|14|TRBJ1-2|TRBV2|TRBD1
TGTGCCAGCGCTGACAGGGCATCAAACTATGGCTACACCTTC
CASADRASNYGYTF
>-|13|TRBJ2-1|TRBV6-5|-
TGTGCCAGCAGTTACTCGCGGACAGTAGAGCAGTTCTTC
CASSYSRTVEQFF
>-|12|TRBJ2-1|TRBV4-1|-
TGCGCCAGCAGCCACCCCAGCTATGAGCAGTTCTTC
CASSHPSYEQFF
>once|14|TRBJ2-1|TRBV9|-
TGTGCCAGTTCGGGGGGCCCCTCCTACAATGAGCAGTTCTTC
CASSGGPSYNEQFF
>-|15|TRBJ2-2|TRBV4-3|TRBD2
TGCGCCAGCAGGACCAGCGGGGTTGACACCGGGGAGCTGTTTTTT
CASRTSGVDTGELFF
>-|15|TRBJ1-1|TRBV5-4|-
TGTGCCAGCAGCTTTTCTCCTACCGGGTACACTGAAGCTTTCTTT
CASSFSPTGYTEAFF
>-|14|TRBJ2-2|TRBV5-8|-
TGTGCCAGCAACCAGGGGATGAACACCGGGGAGCTGTTTTTT
CASNQGMNTGELFF